The 21 T cell receptor beta chains listed next were all sequenced from one sample in a study of blood T cell repertoires in COVID-19. Libraries were prepared by immunoSEQ multiplex PCR; TCRdb keeps only in-frame clonotypes and omits some of them. The top ten hold about 4.9% of the sample, which has under 450,000 clones, around 83% seen once. The material sequenced was PBMCs or T cells enriched from blood (not recorded which). The receptors were sampled from a woman aged 50 to 60 who had recovered from COVID-19.

DNA of the CDR3: TGTGCCAGCAGCGCGAGGACAGGGCAGGTGGAAGATACGCAGTATTTT. As protein: CASSARTGQVEDTQYF. The chain carries TRBV9 and TRBJ2-3, with 8 nucleotides matching TRBD1. Trimming cost V 3 bases and J 5 bases; bases outside gene matches: 11. Per the germline V gene, CDR1 is SGDLS and CDR2 is YYNGEE. The CDR3 spans 16 residues.

The chain has TRBV27 and TRBJ2-1; TRBD2 agrees at 9 bases. This CDR3 has 16 residues. Germline values: CDR1 MNHEY, CDR2 SMNVEV (reference sequence). V shed 3 bases, J shed 6 bases, and the junction held 9 bases outside the gene matches. CDR3 residues: CASSFFPSGVINEQFF. The CDR3 DNA reads TGTGCCAGCAGTTTCTTCCCTAGCGGGGTGATCAATGAGCAGTTCTTC.

This chain links TRBV10-3 with TRBJ2-5; D is uncertain. The length of the CDR3 is 13 residues. V dropped 4 bases and J dropped 5 bases, with 11 bases sitting between them. Looked up from germline, CDR1 is ENHRY and CDR2 is SYGVKD. The CDR3 region has the DNA TGTGCCATCAGTGGGGCAGCCGTGGAGACCCAGTACTTC. Its protein is CAISGAAVETQYF.

The J gene is TRBJ1-2, the V gene TRBV6-5, with 8 bases matching TRBD1. CDR3 size: 15 residues. CDR1 and CDR2 from the germline V gene are MNHEY and SVGAGI. J lost 3 bases, V lost 8 bases, and 11 bases had no gene match. Here the CDR3 DNA reads TGTGCCAGCGGGTTTGGGACAGGAGGATACTATGGCTACACCTTC. Encoded protein: CASGFGTGGYYGYTF.

J is TRBJ1-2 and V is TRBV14, with D maybe TRBD1 (5 bases). From germline, CDR1 is SGHDN and CDR2 FVKESK. This CDR3 is 16 amino acids long. V was cut by 3 bases and J by 0 bases, with 14 bases left in between. The CDR3 loop reads CASSQGGTEANYGYTF. CDR3 DNA: TGTGCCAGCAGCCAGGGGGGGACGGAAGCTAACTATGGCTACACCTTC.

This sequence joins TRBV2 and TRBJ1-3; D unresolved. This CDR3 is 13 amino acids long. CDR1 SNHLY and CDR2 FYNNEI come from the germline V gene. Trimming stripped 4 bases from V and 3 bases from J, with 7 bases between. This chain's CDR3 is CASSALYGNTIYF. DNA of the CDR3: TGTGCCAGCAGTGCCCTGTATGGAAACACCATATATTTT.

The CDR3 DNA sequence: TGTGCCAGCAGCTTACGTGAGGCAGGGAGGACTGAAGCTTTCTTT. Amino acids: CASSLREAGRTEAFF. The chain couples TRBV7-9 to TRBJ1-1; maybe TRBD1 (5 bases). Germline V gene data show CDR1 as SEHNR and CDR2 as FQNEAQ (reference sequence). The CDR3 is 15 amino acids. The V end was cut by 2 bases, the J end by 5 bases, with 15 bases between.

This clone showed up just once. The chain carries TRBV2 and TRBJ2-3; D remains unclear. Trimming left V 1 base short and J 8 bases short, with 10 bases between. The germline gives CDR1 SNHLY, CDR2 FYNNEI. This CDR3 comprises 13 residues. The CDR3 sequence is CASSEGVRLTQYF. CDR3 bases: TGTGCCAGCAGTGAAGGGGTCAGGCTTACGCAGTATTTT.

The chain carries TRBV14 and TRBJ1-2; D remains unclear. Germline values: CDR1 SGHDN, CDR2 FVKESK. The V end was cut by 0 bases, the J end by 4 bases, with 6 bases between. This CDR3 has 13 residues. The CDR3 sequence: CASSQDRIYGYTF. The CDR3 DNA reads TGTGCCAGCAGCCAAGACAGAATCTATGGCTACACCTTC.

The gene calls are TRBV9 and TRBJ1-1, with 12 bases that match TRBD1. Trimming removed 1 base from V and 5 bases from J; junction bases left unmatched: 6. This CDR3 is built from 16 residues. Per the germline V gene, CDR1 is SGDLS and CDR2 is YYNGEE. The CDR3 loop reads CASSVSGQGADTEAFF. Here the CDR3 DNA reads TGTGCCAGCAGCGTATCGGGACAGGGGGCAGATACTGAAGCTTTCTTT.

The gene calls are TRBV18 and TRBJ1-3; D remains ambiguous. V was pared by 3 bases and J by 0 bases, with 9 bases between. The V gene's germline CDR1 is KGHSH and CDR2 LQKENI. CDR3 length: 15 residues. CDR3 bases: TGTGCCAGCTCACCCCCGTCGAGCTCTGGAAACACCATATATTTT. It codes for CASSPPSSSGNTIYF. The variable domain in full, with the rest retrieved from reference TRBV18 and TRBJ1-3, is NAGVMQNPRHLVRRRGQEARLRCSPMKGHSHVYWYRQLPEEGLKFMVYLQKENIIDESGMPKERFSAEFPKEGPSILRIQQVVRGDSAAYFCASSPPSSSGNTIYFGEGSWLTVV.

V is TRBV5-1 and J is TRBJ2-3; 8 bases line up with TRBD1. There are 14 residues in the CDR3. The junction had 5 bases not matched to a gene; V was cut back by 4 bases and J by 4 bases. Looked up from germline, CDR1 is SGHRS and CDR2 is YFSETQ. DNA for the CDR3: TGCGCCAGCAGCCCGAGGACAGGGCCAGATACGCAGTATTTT. Amino acids: CASSPRTGPDTQYF.

The chain recombines TRBV5-1 with TRBJ1-1; perhaps TRBD1 as D (5 bases). In germline, CDR1 is SGHRS, CDR2 YFSETQ. The CDR3 sequence is 12 residues long. V was cut by 0 bases and J by 11 bases, with 11 bases left in between. This chain's CDR3 is CASSLEAGMAFF. The CDR3 DNA reads TGCGCCAGCAGCTTGGAGGCAGGGATGGCTTTCTTT.

The chain carries TRBV27 and TRBJ2-5; 12 nucleotides line up with TRBD1. CDR1 is MNHEY, CDR2 SMNVEV, per germline (reference sequence). J was trimmed by 5 bases and V by 2 bases; bases with no gene match: 6. This CDR3 has 16 residues. The CDR3 sequence: CASSLGLGQGAETQYF. The CDR3 coding sequence is TGTGCCAGCAGTTTAGGCTTGGGACAGGGGGCGGAGACCCAGTACTTC.

CDR3 nucleotides: TGTGCCAGTCGGACAGGGTCGAGTGGCTACACCTTC. This codes for CASRTGSSGYTF. This chain joins TRBV19 and TRBJ1-2; 8 nucleotides agree with TRBD1. The CDR3 is 12 residues long. V lost 8 bases, J lost 7 bases, and 6 bases stayed unmatched. Germline V CDR1 and CDR2: LNHDA, SQIVND (reference sequence).

V gene TRBV28 combines with J gene TRBJ1-6; D ambiguous. CDR3 length: 14 amino acids. Germline V gives CDR1 MDHEN, CDR2 SYDVKM. V was trimmed by 7 bases and J by 6 bases, leaving 13 bases between them. CDR3 amino acids: CASNKAGFNSPLHF. The CDR3 DNA sequence: TGTGCCAGCAACAAGGCAGGTTTTAATTCACCCCTCCACTTT.

V and J are TRBV4-1 and TRBJ1-2, with 9 nucleotides matching TRBD1. In germline, CDR1 is MGHRA, CDR2 YSYEKL. There are 14 residues in the CDR3. V gave up 0 bases and J gave up 4 bases; unmatched junction bases: 0. Written as DNA, the CDR3 is TGCGCCAGCAGCCAAGAGACAGGGGGCTATGGCTACACCTTC. Translating gives CASSQETGGYGYTF.

This chain connects TRBV3-1 (or the pseudogene TRBV3-2) to TRBJ1-1; no clear D. Germline loops: CDR1 LGHDT, CDR2 YNNKEL (reference sequence). The CDR3 is 15 residues long. V shed 4 bases and J shed 1 base, with 13 bases lying between them. The CDR3 sequence: CASSRPGSGNTEAFF. The DNA for the CDR3 is TGTGCCAGCAGCCGACCCGGGTCTGGGAACACTGAAGCTTTCTTT.

A note on this clone: Distinct nucleotide sequences in the sample also encode this CDR3. V gene TRBV15 combines with J gene TRBJ1-6; possibly TRBD1 for D (5 bases). V lost 0 bases and J lost 10, with 7 bases in between. CDR3 length equals 13 residues. Germline V CDR1 and CDR2: LNHNV, YYDKDF (reference sequence). CDR3 in DNA: TGTGCCACCAGCAGAGATCAGGGATCACCCCTCCACTTT. This gives the protein CATSRDQGSPLHF.

This clone was seen only a few times. The chain links TRBV6-2 or TRBV6-3 to TRBJ2-7; 14 nucleotides align to TRBD2. This CDR3 contains 18 residues. Germline loops: CDR1 MNHEY, CDR2 SVGEGT. Trimming removed 4 bases from V and 2 bases from J; junction bases left unmatched: 10. The CDR3 region has the DNA TGTGCCAGCAGTTCATATTCGGGACTAGCGGGGGTGACCTACGAGCAGTACTTC. Translation gives CASSSYSGLAGVTYEQYF.

The chain is built from TRBV4-3 and TRBJ2-7; D may be TRBD1 (7 bases). This CDR3 contains 18 residues. CDR1 and CDR2 (germline): LGHNA, YSLEER. V was shortened by 5 bases and J by 5 bases, with 28 bases between the two germline ends. The CDR3 region is CASSESIVRTGGGDEQYF. For the CDR3, the DNA is TGCGCCAGCAGCGAAAGTATCGTCAGGACAGGCGGCGGGGACGAGCAGTACTTC.